These T cell receptor beta chains were read from a single sample in a study of a mutant IDH1 vaccine in newly diagnosed glioma. The repertoire was sequenced with immunoSEQ multiplex PCR; TCRdb's copy has only in-frame clones and lacks some. The sample has 70,000 to 95,000 clones; roughly four fifths are singletons. Sequenced here: PBMCs, sampled from a glioma patient treated with radiotherapy, temozolomide or both. The receptor source for this set is a man aged 35 to 55 with glioma. Some clones in this sample may be carry-over from other donors' samples. Each CDR3 is given with its conserved first and last residue. A D gene is named only where the DNA matches it firmly. Size tells how often a clone was seen (once, few, many) or the class of an expanded clone, and some rows leave it out.

v_gene: TRBV5-1; d_gene: .; abundance: .; j_gene: TRBJ2-5; CDR3nt: TGCGCCAGCAGCTTGACAGGGTTGGCACAAGAGACCCAGTACTTC; CDR3aa: CASSLTGLAQETQYF
v_gene: TRBV2; d_gene: .; abundance: .; j_gene: TRBJ1-4; CDR3nt: TGTGCCAGCATGGCGGAAAAACTGTTTTTT; CDR3aa: CASMAEKLFF
v_gene: TRBV6-5; d_gene: .; abundance: .; j_gene: TRBJ1-1; CDR3nt: TGTGCCAGCAGTTATTCGGGACAAATGAACACTGAAGCTTTCTTT; CDR3aa: CASSYSGQMNTEAFF
v_gene: TRBV9; d_gene: .; abundance: .; j_gene: TRBJ1-2; CDR3nt: TGTGCCAGCAGCGTAGCTTCCTTAGGGTACTATGGCTACACCTTC; CDR3aa: CASSVASLGYYGYTF
v_gene: TRBV14; d_gene: TRBD2; abundance: .; j_gene: TRBJ2-7; CDR3nt: TGTGCCAGCAGCCAAGTCCCGATCCTAGCGGGGGGGCGTTACGAGCAGTACTTC; CDR3aa: CASSQVPILAGGRYEQYF
v_gene: TRBV11-2; d_gene: .; abundance: .; j_gene: TRBJ1-1; CDR3nt: TGTGCCAGCAGCTTAGGGCGAGCGACTGAAGCTTTCTTT; CDR3aa: CASSLGRATEAFF
v_gene: TRBV25-1; d_gene: .; abundance: .; j_gene: TRBJ2-7; CDR3nt: TGTGCCAGCAGTGAATTAGGCGGGGCCTCCTACGAGCAGTACTTC; CDR3aa: CASSELGGASYEQYF
v_gene: TRBV2; d_gene: .; abundance: once; j_gene: TRBJ2-5; CDR3nt: TGTGCCAGCACCCGAGATCTGCGGGAGACCCAGTACTTC; CDR3aa: CASTRDLRETQYF
v_gene: TRBV19; d_gene: .; abundance: few; j_gene: TRBJ1-2; CDR3nt: TGTGCCAGTACTGGGTATTATGGCTACACCTTC; CDR3aa: CASTGYYGYTF
v_gene: TRBV25-1; d_gene: .; abundance: .; j_gene: TRBJ2-6; CDR3nt: TGTGCCAGCAGTGAACTCCGGGACTCTGGGGCCAACGTCCTGACTTTC; CDR3aa: CASSELRDSGANVLTF
v_gene: TRBV7-9; d_gene: TRBD1; abundance: .; j_gene: TRBJ1-1; CDR3nt: TGTGCCAGCAGCACAGAACAGGGGTCTACAACTTTCTTT; CDR3aa: CASSTEQGSTTFF
v_gene: TRBV9; d_gene: .; abundance: .; j_gene: TRBJ2-3; CDR3nt: TGTGCCAGCAGCGTAGACGTCAGCCCTACCAAAGTCCCAGATACGCAGTATTTT; CDR3aa: CASSVDVSPTKVPDTQYF
v_gene: TRBV30; d_gene: .; abundance: .; j_gene: TRBJ2-5; CDR3nt: TGTGCCTGGGGATGGGACACGACGACAGTGGCCCAGTACTTC; CDR3aa: CAWGWDTTTVAQYF
v_gene: TRBV9; d_gene: .; abundance: .; j_gene: TRBJ2-7; CDR3nt: TGTGCCAGCAGCGTTTCGGGGATTGGCTACGAGCAGTACTTC; CDR3aa: CASSVSGIGYEQYF
v_gene: TRBV6-5; d_gene: TRBD1; abundance: .; j_gene: TRBJ2-7; CDR3nt: TGTGCCAGCAGTTACGAGGGAAACAGGGGTAGTGAGCAGTACTTC; CDR3aa: CASSYEGNRGSEQYF
v_gene: TRBV7-9; d_gene: .; abundance: .; j_gene: TRBJ1-2; CDR3nt: TGTGCCAGCAGCTTAGAAGGGGGATGGATCTATGGCTACACCTTC; CDR3aa: CASSLEGGWIYGYTF
v_gene: TRBV7-9; d_gene: .; abundance: few; j_gene: TRBJ1-1; CDR3nt: TGTGCCAGCAGCTTAGGACAGTCTGAAGCTTTCTTT; CDR3aa: CASSLGQSEAFF
v_gene: TRBV18; d_gene: .; abundance: .; j_gene: TRBJ1-1; CDR3nt: TGTGCCAGCTCGCCGGGGGTATTGAGGATGAACACTGAAGCTTTCTTT; CDR3aa: CASSPGVLRMNTEAFF
v_gene: TRBV9; d_gene: .; abundance: .; j_gene: TRBJ2-3; CDR3nt: TGTGCCAGCAGCGTAGGACCGCCTGGTCCAGATACGCAGTATTTT; CDR3aa: CASSVGPPGPDTQYF
v_gene: TRBV7-9; d_gene: TRBD1; abundance: few; j_gene: TRBJ2-5; CDR3nt: TGTGCCAGCAGCCCTCGGGACAGACTGAAAGAGACCCAGTACTTC; CDR3aa: CASSPRDRLKETQYF
v_gene: TRBV4-1; d_gene: .; abundance: .; j_gene: TRBJ1-1; CDR3nt: TGCGCCAGCAGCCGGGACATTCGGAACACTGAAGCTTTCTTT; CDR3aa: CASSRDIRNTEAFF
v_gene: TRBV25-1; d_gene: .; abundance: .; j_gene: TRBJ2-1; CDR3nt: TGTGCCAGCAGTGAAAACGGGTACGAGACTCTCTTC; CDR3aa: CASSENGYETLF
v_gene: TRBV4-1; d_gene: .; abundance: .; j_gene: TRBJ2-5; CDR3nt: TGCGCCAGCAGCCCCGCGTCTGGGAGCGGCGAGACCCAGTACTTC; CDR3aa: CASSPASGSGETQYF
v_gene: TRBV10-2; d_gene: .; abundance: .; j_gene: TRBJ2-5; CDR3nt: TGCGCCAGTAAACGATGGGAGGATCAAGAGACCCAGTACTTC; CDR3aa: CASKRWEDQETQYF
v_gene: TRBV7-2; d_gene: TRBD1; abundance: .; j_gene: TRBJ1-5; CDR3nt: TGTGCCAGCAGCTTAGGAGGACAGGGCCAGCCCCAGCATTTT; CDR3aa: CASSLGGQGQPQHF
v_gene: TRBV2; d_gene: .; abundance: .; j_gene: TRBJ2-7; CDR3nt: TGTGCCAGCAGTCCCGGGACTGGCTCCTACGAGCAGTACTTC; CDR3aa: CASSPGTGSYEQYF
v_gene: TRBV7-2; d_gene: .; abundance: .; j_gene: TRBJ2-1; CDR3nt: TGTGCCAGCAGCGGGGGGGCCAAGAATGAGCAGTTCTTC; CDR3aa: CASSGGAKNEQFF
v_gene: TRBV6-5; d_gene: TRBD1; abundance: .; j_gene: TRBJ2-7; CDR3nt: TGTGCCAGCAGACCCGGGACAGGGACCTACGAGCAGTACTTC; CDR3aa: CASRPGTGTYEQYF
v_gene: TRBV7-6; d_gene: .; abundance: few; j_gene: TRBJ1-6; CDR3nt: TGTGCCAGCAGCTTAGAATCAGGGGCCCGAGCTAATTCACCCCTCCACTTT; CDR3aa: CASSLESGARANSPLHF
v_gene: TRBV9; d_gene: .; abundance: medium-sized; j_gene: TRBJ1-1; CDR3nt: TGTGCCAGCAGCGTGCCCCGGGCTTCGGGGGTAGCTTTCTTT; CDR3aa: CASSVPRASGVAFF
v_gene: TRBV5-1; d_gene: TRBD1; abundance: .; j_gene: TRBJ2-7; CDR3nt: TGCGCCAGCAGCAACGGACAGGGCTACGAGCAGTACTTC; CDR3aa: CASSNGQGYEQYF
v_gene: TRBV7-9; d_gene: TRBD1; abundance: once; j_gene: TRBJ1-4; CDR3nt: TGTGCCAGCAGCTTAGCAGGGGGCGATGAAAAACTGTTTTTT; CDR3aa: CASSLAGGDEKLFF
v_gene: TRBV5-1; d_gene: .; abundance: .; j_gene: TRBJ2-7; CDR3nt: TGCGCCAGCAGCTCCGGGGCCCCCCCCTACGAGCAGTACTTC; CDR3aa: CASSSGAPPYEQYF
v_gene: TRBV11-2; d_gene: TRBD1; abundance: .; j_gene: TRBJ1-2; CDR3nt: TGTGCCAGCAGCCCGGGACAGGACTATGGCTACACCTTC; CDR3aa: CASSPGQDYGYTF
v_gene: TRBV30; d_gene: TRBD1; abundance: once; j_gene: TRBJ1-5; CDR3nt: TGTGCCTGGAGCGGGACAGGGGGATGGCAGCCCCAGCATTTT; CDR3aa: CAWSGTGGWQPQHF
v_gene: TRBV10-3; d_gene: .; abundance: once; j_gene: TRBJ1-2; CDR3nt: TGTGCCATCAGTGCTAGCAGGGACTATGGCTACACCTTC; CDR3aa: CAISASRDYGYTF
v_gene: TRBV5-1; d_gene: TRBD1; abundance: .; j_gene: TRBJ1-2; CDR3nt: TGCGCCAGCAGCCCGGATCCGGGACAGGGTTACTATGGCTACACCTTC; CDR3aa: CASSPDPGQGYYGYTF
v_gene: TRBV6-5; d_gene: TRBD1; abundance: .; j_gene: TRBJ1-6; CDR3nt: TGTGCCAGCAGTGGACGTCAGGGGGCTAGGTCACCCCTCCACTTT; CDR3aa: CASSGRQGARSPLHF
v_gene: TRBV10-2; d_gene: .; abundance: .; j_gene: TRBJ1-5; CDR3nt: TGCGCCAGCAGTGAGTCGTCCTTTCAGCCCCAGCATTTT; CDR3aa: CASSESSFQPQHF
v_gene: TRBV10-2; d_gene: .; abundance: few; j_gene: TRBJ2-7; CDR3nt: TGCGCCAGCAGTGCCATCGGTTTGGGGGCGGTGTACGAGCAGTACTTC; CDR3aa: CASSAIGLGAVYEQYF
v_gene: TRBV5-1; d_gene: .; abundance: once; j_gene: TRBJ1-2; CDR3nt: TGCGCCAGCAGCCGCGGACAGCCCGACTATGGCTACACCTTC; CDR3aa: CASSRGQPDYGYTF
v_gene: TRBV29-1; d_gene: .; abundance: .; j_gene: TRBJ2-5; CDR3nt: TGCAGCGTTGAAGGTACCCCGGGGAGCCCTCAAGAGACCCAGTACTTC; CDR3aa: CSVEGTPGSPQETQYF
v_gene: TRBV27; d_gene: .; abundance: .; j_gene: TRBJ2-1; CDR3nt: TGTGCCAGCAGTATAGACAGGCTTCCCTACAATGAGCAGTTCTTC; CDR3aa: CASSIDRLPYNEQFF
v_gene: TRBV29-1; d_gene: .; abundance: .; j_gene: TRBJ1-2; CDR3nt: TGCAGCGTTGCTCAGGGGCCAAGGAACTATGGCTACACCTTC; CDR3aa: CSVAQGPRNYGYTF
v_gene: TRBV5-1; d_gene: TRBD1; abundance: once; j_gene: TRBJ1-6; CDR3nt: TGCGCCAGCAGCCCGGGGGGACAGAATTCACCCCTCCACTTT; CDR3aa: CASSPGGQNSPLHF
v_gene: TRBV11-2; d_gene: .; abundance: .; j_gene: TRBJ1-1; CDR3nt: TGTGCCAGCAGCTTAGTTTGGGGGCAGGATTCGGGGACTGAAGCTTTCTTT; CDR3aa: CASSLVWGQDSGTEAFF
v_gene: TRBV30; d_gene: .; abundance: many; j_gene: TRBJ2-2; CDR3nt: TGTGCCTGGAGTGTTTTGGGTCGAATGAACACCGGGGAGCTGTTTTTT; CDR3aa: CAWSVLGRMNTGELFF
v_gene: TRBV9; d_gene: TRBD2; abundance: .; j_gene: TRBJ2-2; CDR3nt: TGTGCCAGCAGCCCCCGGGGGGGCGGGAACACCGGGGAGCTGTTTTTT; CDR3aa: CASSPRGGGNTGELFF
v_gene: TRBV30; d_gene: .; abundance: .; j_gene: TRBJ2-2; CDR3nt: TGTGCCTGGAGTCCCCCGGGGAGCGTAAACACCGGGGAGCTGTTTTTT; CDR3aa: CAWSPPGSVNTGELFF
v_gene: TRBV5-6; d_gene: .; abundance: .; j_gene: TRBJ2-1; CDR3nt: TGTGCCAGCAGCCTAGACATCAATGAGCAGTTCTTC; CDR3aa: CASSLDINEQFF
v_gene: TRBV2; d_gene: .; abundance: .; j_gene: TRBJ1-5; CDR3nt: TGTGCCAGCAGCTTAAGGGAAGGCAATCAGCCCCAGCATTTT; CDR3aa: CASSLREGNQPQHF